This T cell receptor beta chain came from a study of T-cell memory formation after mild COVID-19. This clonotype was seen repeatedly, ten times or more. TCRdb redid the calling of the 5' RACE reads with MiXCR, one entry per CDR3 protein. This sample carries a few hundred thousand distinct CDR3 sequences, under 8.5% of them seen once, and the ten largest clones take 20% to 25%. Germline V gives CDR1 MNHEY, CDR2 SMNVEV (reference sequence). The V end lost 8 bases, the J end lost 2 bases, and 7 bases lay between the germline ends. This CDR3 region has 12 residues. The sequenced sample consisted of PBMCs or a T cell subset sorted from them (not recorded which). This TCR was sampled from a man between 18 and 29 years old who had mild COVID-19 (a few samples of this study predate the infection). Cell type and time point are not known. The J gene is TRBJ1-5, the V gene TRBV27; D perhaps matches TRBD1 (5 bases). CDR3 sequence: CASGGGNQPQHF. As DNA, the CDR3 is TGTGCCAGCGGGGGGGGCAATCAGCCCCAGCATTTT.